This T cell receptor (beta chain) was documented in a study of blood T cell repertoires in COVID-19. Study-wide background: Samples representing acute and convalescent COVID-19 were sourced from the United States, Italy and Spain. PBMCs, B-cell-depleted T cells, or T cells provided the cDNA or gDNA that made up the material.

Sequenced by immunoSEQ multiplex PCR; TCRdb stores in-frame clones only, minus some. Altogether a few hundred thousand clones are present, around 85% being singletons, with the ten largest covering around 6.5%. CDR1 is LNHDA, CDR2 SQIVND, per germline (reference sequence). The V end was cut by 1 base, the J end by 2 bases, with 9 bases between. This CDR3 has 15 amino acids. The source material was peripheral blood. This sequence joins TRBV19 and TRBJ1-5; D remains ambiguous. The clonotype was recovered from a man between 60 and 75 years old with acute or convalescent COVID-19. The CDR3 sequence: CASSIGQLGNQPQHF. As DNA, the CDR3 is TGTGCCAGTAGTATAGGACAATTGGGCAATCAGCCCCAGCATTTT. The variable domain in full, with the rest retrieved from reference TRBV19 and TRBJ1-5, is DGGITQSPKYLFRKEGQNVTLSCEQNLNHDAMYWYRQDPGQGLRLIYYSQIVNDFQKGDIAEGYSVSREKKESFPLTVTSAQKNPTAFYLCASSIGQLGNQPQHFGDGTRLSIL.